This T cell receptor beta chain derives from a study of cytomegalovirus exposure and HLA in healthy donors. Study-level findings and limits: Common viral pathogens seemed to be connected with several of the most significant clusters, according to a later analysis.

As to this clone: Its antigen remains unknown.

PCR was performed using 60 Vbeta and 13 Jbeta primers. Using immunoSEQ multiplex PCR, the repertoire was profiled, and TCRdb retains in-frame clones only, with some absent. This repertoire shows approximately 110,000 clones, 80% found once; its top ten account for under 0.3%. Trimming removed 8 bases from V and 3 bases from J; junction bases left unmatched: 12. Germline V lookup: CDR1 SGHTA, CDR2 FQGNSA. The CDR3 sequence is 15 residues long. The chain combines TRBV7-2 with TRBJ2-7; TRBD2 matches at 8 bases. This sequence was found in a man aged 45-60 years in good health and CMV-seronegative. The sample comprised PBMCs. CDR3 region: CASQRIAGRIYEQYF. For the CDR3, the DNA is TGTGCCAGCCAGAGAATAGCGGGAAGGATCTACGAGCAGTACTTC.